This T cell receptor beta chain was identified in a study of blood T cell repertoires in COVID-19. In the study's own analysis: Amplification with reference gene primers provided the estimates of nucleated cell counts. The method was immunoSEQ multiplex PCR; TCRdb's version includes in-frame clones alone and lacks a portion of them. V and J calls and clone size are those listed in that table; D and trimming were worked out from the DNA. The data show tens of thousands of clones, around 83% seen once. Germline V gene lookup returns CDR1 MGHRA and CDR2 YSYEKL. J lost 8 bases, V lost 6 bases, and 13 bases had no gene match. The CDR3 is 16 amino acids.

The sequenced sample consisted of peripheral blood. This sequence was found in a man at least 80 years old with acute or convalescent COVID-19. The chain has TRBV4-1 and TRBJ2-2, with 9 bases that match TRBD1. The CDR3 region is CASRGRTGDSKGELFF. CDR3 coding DNA: TGCGCCAGCAGGGGCAGGACAGGGGACTCCAAGGGGGAGCTGTTTTTT.